This TCR beta chain stems from a study of blood T cell repertoires in COVID-19. The germline V and J ends were trimmed by 5 bases and 0 bases, with 17 bases remaining between them. Germline V gene sequence: CDR1 SNHLY, CDR2 FYNNEI. The CDR3 has 17 residues. The method was immunoSEQ multiplex PCR; TCRdb's version includes in-frame clones alone and lacks a portion of them. The table records about 230,000 clones, less than 90% of them present only once. The receptor was derived from a woman aged 65 to 85 with active or convalescent COVID-19. This rearrangement joins TRBV2 to TRBJ1-5; D unresolved. Sequenced input: peripheral blood. Written as DNA, the CDR3 is TGTGCCAGCAGTTCCCTACCCGGTCCTTATAGCAATCAGCCCCAGCATTTT. Its protein is CASSSLPGPYSNQPQHF.